These 27 T cell receptor beta chains share one sample of origin, sequenced in a study of cytomegalovirus exposure and HLA in healthy donors (dated by TCRdb to the late 2010s). Receptor amplification or capture employed the immunoSEQ multiplex PCR assay. A mixture of 60 forward primers for TCR Vbeta segments and 13 reverse primers for TCR Jbeta segments was used in the multiplex PCR. TCRdb holds this immuneACCESS table with in-frame rearrangements only. Some clones are missing; in checked studies, unresolved V genes explain under half, and the rest has no known cause. The sample yields 150,000 to 200,000 clones; roughly 77% were counted once. Roughly 1.6% of the sample rests with the top ten. Sequences were obtained from PBMCs. Receptor source: a woman aged 45-60 years in good health and CMV-seronegative.

The CDR3 DNA reads as TGCGCCAGCAGCTTGGAGGCGGGACCAGGGGGAGATACGCAGTATTTT. Its translation: CASSLEAGPGGDTQYF. The chain is built from TRBV5-1 and TRBJ2-3, with a possible D match to TRBD1 (7 bases). The V and J ends lost 0 bases and 5 bases respectively, with 16 bases between them. Germline CDR1 SGHRS, CDR2 YFSETQ. The CDR3 is 16 amino acids.

The J gene is TRBJ1-2, the V gene TRBV5-1, with 7 bases fitting TRBD1. The CDR3 runs to 16 residues. J was trimmed by 0 bases and V by 4 bases; bases with no gene match: 9. Looked up from germline, CDR1 is SGHRS and CDR2 is YFSETQ. Here the CDR3 reads CASSPGQAGANYGYTF. DNA for the CDR3: TGCGCCAGCAGCCCCGGACAGGCCGGAGCTAACTATGGCTACACCTTC.

V and J are TRBV28 and TRBJ1-1, with 7 bases matching TRBD1. Germline-derived CDR1 and CDR2 are MDHEN and SYDVKM. CDR3 length: 15 residues. Germline trimming cut 3 bases from V and 1 base from J; bases unmatched to any gene: 5. The DNA for the CDR3 is TGTGCCAGCAGTTTGCTGCGGACAGGGAACACTGAAGCTTTCTTT. It specifies CASSLLRTGNTEAFF.

This clone was detected once. V gene TRBV9 combines with J gene TRBJ2-5; weak D call: TRBD1 (7 bases). The J call may be faulty, since TRBJ2-7 better matches the DNA end. The germline V gene encodes CDR1 SGDLS and CDR2 YYNGEE. This CDR3 is built from 15 residues. The CDR3 DNA follows: TGTGCCAGCAGCGCGGGGACAGTCGGGGGCGGCGAGCAGTACTTC. Its protein product is CASSAGTVGGGEQYF.

V gene TRBV6-5 combines with J gene TRBJ2-7; TRBD1 might be the D (6 bases). CDR3 length equals 14 residues. Germline lookup yields CDR1 MNHEY and CDR2 SVGAGI. V lost 2 bases to trimming and J lost 3 bases, with 11 bases between them. The CDR3 loop is CASSYMTGYYEQYF. In DNA, the CDR3 is TGTGCCAGCAGTTACATGACAGGTTACTACGAGCAGTACTTC.

This clone was found a few times. The V call is TRBV28, the J call TRBJ2-6; D may be TRBD1 (6 bases). CDR1 MDHEN and CDR2 SYDVKM come from the germline V gene. CDR3 length: 16 amino acids. The V and J ends lost 2 bases and 2 bases respectively, with 10 bases between them. This chain's CDR3 is CASSLGGVAGANVLTF. The CDR3 DNA sequence: TGTGCCAGCAGTTTAGGGGGCGTGGCTGGGGCCAACGTCCTGACTTTC.

Only one count was recorded for this clone. This sequence joins TRBV6-6 and TRBJ1-2; 9 bases align to TRBD1. Germline V CDR1 and CDR2: MNHNY, SVGAGI (reference sequence). The CDR3 is made up of 13 amino acids. V was pared by 6 bases and J by 3 bases, with 2 bases of the junction left unmatched. The CDR3 here is CASRTGGDYGYTF. The CDR3 nucleotides read TGTGCCAGCAGGACAGGGGGGGACTATGGCTACACCTTC.

V and J are TRBV18 and TRBJ2-7, with TRBD2 identical over 8 bases. V lost 2 bases to trimming and J lost 4 bases; unmatched junction nucleotides: 10. The germline gives CDR1 KGHSH, CDR2 LQKENI. The CDR3 loop spans 16 amino acids. CDR3 sequence reads: CASSPSRPGGLYEQYF. In DNA form, the CDR3 reads TGTGCCAGCTCACCATCCCGCCCGGGGGGGCTTTACGAGCAGTACTTC.

This rearrangement joins TRBV5-8 to TRBJ2-4, with 8 positions matching TRBD1. J was trimmed by 4 bases and V by 5 bases; bases with no gene match: 14. The CDR3 runs to 17 residues. CDR1 is SGHTS, CDR2 YDEGEE, per germline. CDR3 bases: TGTGCCAGCAGTCACGCAGGGGGCGCGAGAGTGAAAAACATTCAGTACTTC. Translated, it gives CASSHAGGARVKNIQYF.

The chain links TRBV28 to TRBJ2-7; 7 bases match TRBD1. This CDR3 has 13 amino acids. After removal of 8 bases from V and 9 bases from J, the junction contained 13 bases not matched to a gene. Per germline, CDR1 MDHEN and CDR2 SYDVKM. DNA of the CDR3: TGTGCCAGCCGCCTGGGACAGATGTCTTGGCAGTACTTC. This codes for CASRLGQMSWQYF.

The chain recombines TRBV6-6 with TRBJ1-1; D possibly corresponds to TRBD1 (5 bases). The V gene lost 2 bases and the J gene lost 0 bases, with 7 bases spanning the gap. This CDR3 is 14 amino acids long. The V gene's germline CDR1 is MNHNY and CDR2 SVGAGI (reference sequence). CDR3: CASSYDSLNTEAFF. In DNA, the CDR3 is TGTGCCAGCAGTTACGACAGTCTGAACACTGAAGCTTTCTTT.

This clone was seen once. The V call is TRBV9, the J call TRBJ2-5; tentatively, D is TRBD1 (6 bases). The J call is in doubt because the DNA end fits TRBJ2-7 better. The germline V gene has CDR1 SGDLS and CDR2 YYNGEE. CDR3 length equals 16 residues. The DNA for the CDR3 is TGTGCCAGCAGCCCCCGGACAGAGGTTGGATCCTACGAGCAGTACTTC. This translates into CASSPRTEVGSYEQYF.

This clone was seen more than once but under ten times. The rearrangement joins TRBV11-1 to TRBJ1-1; 10 bases line up with TRBD1. This CDR3 is built from 13 residues. Germline-derived CDR1 and CDR2 are SGHAT and FQDESV (reference sequence). V shed 5 bases, J shed 5 bases, and the junction held 2 bases outside the gene matches. The CDR3 nucleotides are TGTGCCAGCAGCCTGGGACAGGGGACTGAAGCTTTCTTT. It yields the protein CASSLGQGTEAFF.

This clone was detected once. The V call is TRBV28, the J call TRBJ2-1; 9 bases are a match to TRBD2. V shed 6 bases, J shed 6 bases, and the junction held 15 bases outside the gene matches. The V gene's germline CDR1 is MDHEN and CDR2 SYDVKM. CDR3 length equals 17 residues. The CDR3 DNA sequence: TGTGCCAGCAGCCCTCTTGGACTAGCGCAGGAGTTCAATGAGCAGTTCTTC. This encodes CASSPLGLAQEFNEQFF.

The V and J genes are TRBV7-2 and TRBJ2-7; perhaps TRBD2 as D (5 bases). There are 14 residues in the CDR3. Deletions cut 1 base from V and 0 bases from J, with 7 bases between. In germline, CDR1 is SGHTA, CDR2 FQGNSA. CDR3 coding DNA: TGTGCCAGCAGCTTAGTGGGGAGCTCCTACGAGCAGTACTTC. Encoded protein: CASSLVGSSYEQYF.

The V gene is TRBV6-5, the J gene TRBJ1-1; 8 bases map to TRBD1. The germline V gene has CDR1 MNHEY and CDR2 SVGAGI. The CDR3 has 15 residues. V shed 6 bases and J 1 base; nucleotides not matched to a gene: 7. Here the CDR3 reads CASSPLRGRNTEAFF. In DNA, the CDR3 is TGTGCCAGCAGCCCCCTCAGGGGGCGGAACACTGAAGCTTTCTTT.

As concerns this clone: Additional DNA sequences in this sample encode the identical CDR3. This chain connects TRBV9 to TRBJ1-1; no clear D gene. Germline V gene lookup returns CDR1 SGDLS and CDR2 YYNGEE. This CDR3 has 13 residues. V was clipped by 2 bases and J by 0 bases, with 5 bases between them. CDR3 bases: TGTGCCAGCAGCGTGCGGGTGAACACTGAAGCTTTCTTT. Amino acids: CASSVRVNTEAFF.

A few counts support this clone. The J gene is TRBJ2-4, the V gene TRBV6-5, with D possibly being TRBD2 (6 bases). The CDR3 is 13 residues long. In germline, CDR1 is MNHEY, CDR2 SVGAGI. V was pared by 6 bases and J by 10 bases, with 16 bases between. CDR3 loop: CASSLTGTSIQYF. CDR3 coding DNA: TGTGCCAGCAGCCTAACCGGGACTTCAATTCAGTACTTC.

The V call is TRBV5-1, the J call TRBJ1-2; D not resolved. The CDR3 is 14 amino acids. Trimming took off 1 base at V and 8 bases at J, with 15 bases between the two ends. Germline assignment: CDR1 SGHRS and CDR2 YFSETQ. The CDR3 DNA is TGCGCCAGCAGCTTGACTCGCCAGGCGGGGGGCTACACCTTC. This translates into CASSLTRQAGGYTF.

This chain links TRBV7-6 with TRBJ2-6; 7 bases line up with TRBD1. The length of the CDR3 is 19 residues. Per germline, CDR1 SGHVS and CDR2 FNYEAQ. Trimming cost V 1 base and J 0 bases; bases outside gene matches: 9. CDR3 nucleotide sequence: TGTGCCAGCAGCTTAGAAGGCAGGGGGAATCCCTCTGGGGCCAACGTCCTGACTTTC. Its translation is CASSLEGRGNPSGANVLTF.

The J gene is TRBJ1-3, the V gene TRBV30, with TRBD1 identical over 7 bases. V trimming: 3 bases; J trimming: 0 bases; junction bases outside the gene matches: 5. The CDR3 covers 15 residues. Germline CDR1 is GTSNPN and CDR2 is SVGIG (reference sequence). The CDR3 coding sequence is TGTGCCTGGAGCCCAGGGGGTCTCTCTGGAAACACCATATATTTT. Translation gives CAWSPGGLSGNTIYF.

The chain combines TRBV5-6 with TRBJ2-2, with D perhaps matching TRBD1 (7 bases). With 2 bases removed from V and 3 bases from J, the gap between germline ends came to 17 bases. This CDR3 comprises 17 residues. CDR1 is SGHDT, CDR2 YYEEEE, per germline. The CDR3, as DNA: TGTGCCAGCAGCTTACTACAGGGGTCGGGGGACACCGGGGAGCTGTTTTTT. Translated: CASSLLQGSGDTGELFF.

This chain links TRBV5-1 with TRBJ2-5; TRBD2 might be the D (5 bases). Per the germline V gene, CDR1 is SGHRS and CDR2 is YFSETQ. The CDR3 has 14 amino acids. Trimming stripped 1 base from V and 5 bases from J, with 12 bases between. CDR3 in DNA: TGCGCCAGCAGCTTGAACCCGGGGTGGGAGACCCAGTACTTC. It translates to CASSLNPGWETQYF.

J is TRBJ1-1 and V is TRBV6-5; possibly TRBD1 for D (6 bases). The germline CDR1 and CDR2 sequences are MNHEY and SVGAGI. This CDR3 comprises 13 residues. The V end lost 6 bases, the J end lost 1 base, and 9 bases lay between the germline ends. CDR3 nucleotides: TGTGCCAGCAGATTGACAGGGAACACTGAAGCTTTCTTT. Translating it yields CASRLTGNTEAFF.

The chain has TRBV7-9 and TRBJ1-2; 9 positions agree with TRBD1. V lost 2 bases and J lost 3; bases outside the gene matches: 1. The CDR3 spans 14 residues. The germline V gene has CDR1 SEHNR and CDR2 FQNEAQ (reference sequence). The CDR3 DNA reads as TGTGCCAGCAGCTTAAGGGACAGGGACTATGGCTACACCTTC. Its protein product is CASSLRDRDYGYTF.

The rearrangement joins TRBV15 to TRBJ2-5; D is possibly TRBD2 (5 bases). Germline lookup yields CDR1 LNHNV and CDR2 YYDKDF (reference sequence). The CDR3 consists of 17 residues. The germline V and J ends were trimmed by 0 bases and 4 bases, with 18 bases remaining between them. CDR3 nucleotide sequence: TGTGCCACCAGCAGAGATCATAGAGGGATGGTTTCAGAGACCCAGTACTTC. Its protein is CATSRDHRGMVSETQYF. Combining the CDR3 with reference TRBV15 and TRBJ2-5 gives the whole variable domain DAMVIQNPRYQVTQFGKPVTLSCSQTLNHNVMYWYQQKSSQAPKLLFHYYDKDFNNEADTPDNFQSRRPNTSFCFLDIRSPGLGDTAMYLCATSRDHRGMVSETQYFGPGTRLLVL.

The rearrangement uses TRBV6-1 and TRBJ1-1; D remains unclear. Trimming left V 4 bases short and J 3 bases short, with 9 bases between. Per the germline V gene, CDR1 is MNHNS and CDR2 is SASEGT. The CDR3 totals 13 residues. CDR3: CASSAGFDTEAFF. The CDR3 DNA follows: TGTGCCAGCAGTGCCGGGTTTGACACTGAAGCTTTCTTT.